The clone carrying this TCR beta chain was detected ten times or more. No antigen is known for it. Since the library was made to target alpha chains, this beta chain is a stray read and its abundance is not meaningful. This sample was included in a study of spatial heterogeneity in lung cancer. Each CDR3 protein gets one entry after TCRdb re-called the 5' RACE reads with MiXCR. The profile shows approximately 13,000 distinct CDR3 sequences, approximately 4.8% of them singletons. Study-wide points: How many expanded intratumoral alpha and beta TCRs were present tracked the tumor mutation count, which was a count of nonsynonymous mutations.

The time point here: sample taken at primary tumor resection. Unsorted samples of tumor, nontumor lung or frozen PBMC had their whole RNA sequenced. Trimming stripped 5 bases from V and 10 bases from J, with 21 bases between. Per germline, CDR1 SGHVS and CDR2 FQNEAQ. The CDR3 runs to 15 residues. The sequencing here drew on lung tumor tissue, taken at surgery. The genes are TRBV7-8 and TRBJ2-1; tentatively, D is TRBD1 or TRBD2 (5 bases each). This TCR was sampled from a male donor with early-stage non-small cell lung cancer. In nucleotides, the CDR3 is TGTGCCAGCAGCCAAAGGGGCACGAGGGGCTGGGAGCAGTTCTTC. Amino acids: CASSQRGTRGWEQFF.